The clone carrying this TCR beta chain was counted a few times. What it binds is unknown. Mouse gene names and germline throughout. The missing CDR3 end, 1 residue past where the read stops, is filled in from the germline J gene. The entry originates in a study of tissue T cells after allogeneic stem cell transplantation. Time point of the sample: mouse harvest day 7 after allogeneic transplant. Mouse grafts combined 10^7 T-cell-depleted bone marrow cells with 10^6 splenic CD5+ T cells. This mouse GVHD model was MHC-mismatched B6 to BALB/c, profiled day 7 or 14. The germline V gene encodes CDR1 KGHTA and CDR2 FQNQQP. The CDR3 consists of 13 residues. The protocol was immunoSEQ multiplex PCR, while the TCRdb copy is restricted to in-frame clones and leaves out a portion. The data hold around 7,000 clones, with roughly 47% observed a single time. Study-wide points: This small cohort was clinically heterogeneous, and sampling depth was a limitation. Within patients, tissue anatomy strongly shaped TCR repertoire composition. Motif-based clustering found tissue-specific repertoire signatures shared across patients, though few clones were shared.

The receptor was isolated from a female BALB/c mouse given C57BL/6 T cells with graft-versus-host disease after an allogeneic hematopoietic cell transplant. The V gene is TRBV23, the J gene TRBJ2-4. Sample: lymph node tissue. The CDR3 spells CSSSRDSQNTLYF. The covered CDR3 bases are TGCTCCAGCAGTCGGGACAGTCAAAACACCTTGTAC.